One T cell receptor (beta chain) is described in this entry. Its antigen is still unknown. A single record per CDR3 protein comes from TCRdb applying MiXCR to the reads. The sample has a few hundred thousand distinct CDR3 sequences, approximately 22% seen once. V lost 0 bases and J lost 6; bases outside the gene matches: 5. CDR3 length equals 15 residues. CDR1 and CDR2 from the germline V gene are SGHNT and YYREEE (reference sequence). The data stem from a study of T cell repertoires in cytomegalovirus infection. Study overall: It can be stated that public TCR beta signatures indicated CMV infection as well as a matching HLA type.

Study-level findings and limits: The cumulative frequency of public TCR beta families identified carriers of CMV plus the relevant HLA. What dominated the ex vivo response were HLA-C-restricted CMV-specific TCR beta clonotypes.

The source material was CD8+ T cells from PBMCs. The genes are TRBV5-4 and TRBJ2-3; TRBD1 aligns across 9 bases. The clonotype was recovered from a human donor in good health (CMV status not recorded). Some clones in this sample may be carry-over from other donors' samples. DNA of the CDR3: TGTGCCAGCAGCTTGGCGGACAGGGGCGTCGATACGCAGTATTTT. As protein: CASSLADRGVDTQYF.